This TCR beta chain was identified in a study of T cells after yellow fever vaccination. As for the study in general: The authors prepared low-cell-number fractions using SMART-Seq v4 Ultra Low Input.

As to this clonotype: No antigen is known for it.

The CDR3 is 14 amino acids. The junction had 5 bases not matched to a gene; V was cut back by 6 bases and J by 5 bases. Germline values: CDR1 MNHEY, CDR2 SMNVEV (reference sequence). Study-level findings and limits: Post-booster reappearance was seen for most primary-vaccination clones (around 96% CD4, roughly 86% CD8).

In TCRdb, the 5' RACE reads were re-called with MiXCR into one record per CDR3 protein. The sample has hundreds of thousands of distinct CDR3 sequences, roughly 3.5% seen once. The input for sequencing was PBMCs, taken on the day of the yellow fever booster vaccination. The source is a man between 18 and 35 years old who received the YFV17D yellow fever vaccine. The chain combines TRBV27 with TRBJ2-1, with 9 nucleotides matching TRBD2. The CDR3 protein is CASRRAGGDNEQFF. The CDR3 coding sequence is TGTGCCAGCAGGAGGGCGGGGGGGGACAATGAGCAGTTCTTC.